This paragraph covers one T cell receptor beta chain sequence. Measured with immunoSEQ multiplex PCR; TCRdb has only the in-frame clones, and not every one. This table has around 24,000 clones, around 75% appearing once. The germline V gene has CDR1 MNHGY and CDR2 SAAAGT. Between the trimmed V and J ends, which lost 4 bases and 2 bases, there was a span of 12 bases. CDR3 length: 14 amino acids. These data belong to a study of preoperative IRX-2 immunotherapy in early breast cancer. Treatment here: preoperative locoregional IRX-2 cytokine immunotherapy. Patients received preoperative, locoregional IRX-2 cytokine immunotherapy in a phase Ib study.

The sample was lymph node tissue, taken after IRX-2 immunotherapy. This chain links TRBV6-8 with TRBJ2-7; D might be TRBD2 (5 bases). This receptor was taken from a human donor with breast cancer. The CDR3 DNA sequence: TGTGCCAGCAGTTCCCCGGGGAAAGCCTACGAGCAGTACTTC. Protein: CASSSPGKAYEQYF.